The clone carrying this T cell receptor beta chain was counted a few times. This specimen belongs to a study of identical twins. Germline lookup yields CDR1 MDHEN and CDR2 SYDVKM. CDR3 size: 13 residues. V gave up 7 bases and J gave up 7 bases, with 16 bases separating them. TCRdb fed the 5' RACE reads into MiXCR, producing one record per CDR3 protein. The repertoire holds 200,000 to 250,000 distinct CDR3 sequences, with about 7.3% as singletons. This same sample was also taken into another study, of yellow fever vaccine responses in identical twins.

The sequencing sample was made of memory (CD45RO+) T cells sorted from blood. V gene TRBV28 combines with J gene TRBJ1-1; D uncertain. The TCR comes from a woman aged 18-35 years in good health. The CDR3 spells CASTWIGSVEAFF. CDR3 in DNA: TGTGCCAGCACCTGGATAGGGTCGGTTGAAGCTTTCTTT.